This T cell receptor beta chain was sequenced during a study of long-term antiretroviral therapy in people with HIV. Assay version v3.0 of immunoSEQ was used, and it was run at survey level. Repertoires were generated with immunoSEQ multiplex PCR, while TCRdb's copy carries only in-frame clones and drops some. The sample lists around 19,000 clones, less than 85% occurring once. Regarding the study as a whole: Dominant in the repertoire at all time points were clones expanded before ART.

A note on this clone: The antigen is undetermined.

The germline V and J ends were trimmed by 2 bases and 8 bases, with 10 bases remaining between them. The V gene's germline CDR1 is PRHDT and CDR2 FYEKMQ (reference sequence). This CDR3 is built from 13 residues. The chain couples TRBV13 to TRBJ2-1; D not certain. The sequence was collected from a man aged 25-45 years with HIV. This specimen consisted of unsorted PBMCs, obtained at the start of antiretroviral therapy. Here the CDR3 reads CASSLMGKHEQFF. As DNA, the CDR3 is TGTGCCAGCAGCTTAATGGGAAAACATGAGCAGTTCTTC.